The clone carrying this TCR beta chain has only a few counts. Its antigen remains unidentified. These data are taken from a study of T cell responses to AZD1222 COVID-19 vaccine. Study in general: The analysis combined second doses at about 4 or about 12 weeks.

Assay used: immunoSEQ multiplex PCR; TCRdb lists only in-frame clones, some missing. The sample carries 99,000 or so clones, 89% recorded once. Findings and caveats of the study: Of the AZD1222 recipients, only 5 to 7 were seropositive at baseline. The span of vaccine-associated CD4 TCRs extended across spike, with dominance at 160-218 and 743-854.

Trimming took off 5 bases at V and 4 bases at J, with 11 bases between the two ends. CDR3 length: 14 amino acids. Germline V gene data show CDR1 as MNHEY and CDR2 as SMNVEV (reference sequence). The specimen was peripheral blood, collected on day 0 of AZD1222 vaccination. The chain recombines TRBV27 with TRBJ2-2, with D hard to call. The clonotype comes from an adult in good health. CDR3 protein: CASSPNTLTGELFF. The DNA of the CDR3 is TGTGCCAGCAGTCCGAACACCCTCACCGGGGAGCTGTTTTTT.